Presented here are 29 T cell receptor beta chains from one specimen sequenced in a study of control samples from healthy donors and cancer patients. Libraries were prepared by immunoSEQ multiplex PCR; TCRdb keeps only in-frame clonotypes and omits some of them. The sample records around 140,000 clones, about 90% being singletons. The specimen was blood. These receptors were collected from a man aged 30 to 45 in good health.

The chain carries TRBV10-3 and TRBJ1-1, with 10 bases lining up with TRBD1. Germline-derived CDR1 and CDR2 are ENHRY and SYGVKD. Trimming removed 7 bases from V and 1 base from J; junction bases left unmatched: 9. This CDR3 has 16 residues. CDR3 sequence: CAITLTGGFQNTEAFF. For the CDR3, the DNA is TGTGCCATCACCCTGACAGGGGGCTTTCAGAACACTGAAGCTTTCTTT.

This clone was recorded only once. One end of the junction varies from germline; a read error may be responsible. The chain uses TRBV6-4 and TRBJ1-6; D is unclear. CDR1 is MRHNA and CDR2 is SNTAGT in the germline V gene. This CDR3 region has 13 residues. The CDR3 sequence is CASSSTVNAPLHF. CDR3 DNA: TGTGCCAGCAGTTCAACCGTTAATGCACCCCTCCACTTT.

This chain links TRBV27 with TRBJ1-1; D not resolved. This CDR3 has 13 amino acids. Germline CDR1 MNHEY, CDR2 SMNVEV (reference sequence). Trimming shortened V by 3 bases and J by 1 base, and 6 bases separated the two germline ends. The CDR3 DNA sequence: TGTGCCAGCAGTTTTCAAGCGAACACTGAAGCTTTCTTT. It codes for CASSFQANTEAFF.

There are many counts of this clone. The chain carries TRBV9 and TRBJ2-2; no clear D gene. Trimming took off 0 bases at V and 10 bases at J, with 7 bases between the two ends. The CDR3 runs 12 residues. Germline CDR1 reads SGDLS; CDR2 reads YYNGEE. The CDR3 spells CASSVAEEELFF. The CDR3 DNA follows: TGTGCCAGCAGCGTAGCCGAGGAGGAGCTGTTTTTT.

V is TRBV28 and J is TRBJ1-2; D is unresolved. V shed 5 bases and J shed 7 bases, with 11 bases lying between them. The CDR3 loop spans 12 amino acids. Per the germline V gene, CDR1 is MDHEN and CDR2 is SYDVKM. The CDR3 DNA reads TGTGCCAGCAGTCTCCAAGGACGTGGCTACACCTTC. It codes for CASSLQGRGYTF.

This sequence joins TRBV18 and TRBJ2-3; 11 bases line up with TRBD2. CDR1 is KGHSH and CDR2 is LQKENI in the germline V gene. The junction had 8 bases not matched to a gene; V was cut back by 3 bases and J by 3 bases. The length of the CDR3 is 17 residues. The CDR3 DNA follows: TGTGCCAGCTCACCCGGGACTAGCGGACCCTATACAGATACGCAGTATTTT. Translated, it gives CASSPGTSGPYTDTQYF.

The chain combines TRBV6-5 with TRBJ1-6, with D perhaps matching TRBD1 (6 bases). V was cut by 6 bases and J by 7 bases, with 13 bases left in between. CDR3 length equals 14 residues. Germline CDR1 reads MNHEY; CDR2 reads SVGAGI. CDR3 in amino acids: CASSTRGPNSPLHF. The CDR3 DNA follows: TGTGCCAGCAGCACCAGGGGTCCCAATTCACCCCTCCACTTT.

V usage is TRBV15 and J usage is TRBJ2-2, with D unclear. The CDR3 totals 15 residues. With 5 bases removed from V and 2 bases from J, the gap between germline ends came to 12 bases. CDR1 and CDR2 (germline): LNHNV, YYDKDF (reference sequence). The CDR3 region is CATSSRALNTGELFF. The DNA of the CDR3 is TGTGCCACCAGCTCCCGGGCCCTAAACACCGGGGAGCTGTTTTTT.

The V gene is TRBV18, the J gene TRBJ1-3; a possible D gene is TRBD1 (5 bases). V was cut by 3 bases and J by 7 bases, with 16 bases left in between. This CDR3 is 15 amino acids long. Germline V lookup: CDR1 KGHSH, CDR2 LQKENI. CDR3 in amino acids: CASSPRDGPRNTIYF. The DNA for the CDR3 is TGTGCCAGCTCACCCCGGGACGGCCCGAGGAACACCATATATTTT. Full variable domain (rest looked up from reference TRBV18 and TRBJ1-3): NAGVMQNPRHLVRRRGQEARLRCSPMKGHSHVYWYRQLPEEGLKFMVYLQKENIIDESGMPKERFSAEFPKEGPSILRIQQVVRGDSAAYFCASSPRDGPRNTIYFGEGSWLTVV.

The V call is TRBV7-9, the J call TRBJ2-3; 8 nucleotides match TRBD2. Per germline, CDR1 SEHNR and CDR2 FQNEAQ (reference sequence). The CDR3 extends over 14 amino acids. Losses at the gene ends were 3 bases for V and 1 base for J; bases not matched to a gene: 0. The CDR3 DNA follows: TGTGCCAGCAGCTTCGGGGGGGGCACAGATACGCAGTATTTT. The encoded protein is CASSFGGGTDTQYF.

This chain joins TRBV4-2 and TRBJ1-3, with D unclear. CDR1 and CDR2 from the germline V gene are LGHNA and YNFKEQ. Trimming removed 2 bases from V and 4 bases from J, with 9 bases in between. This CDR3 comprises 14 residues. CDR3 region: CASSQTPSGNTIYF. CDR3 sequence (DNA): TGTGCCAGCAGCCAAACCCCTTCCGGAAACACCATATATTTT.

This chain uses TRBV24-1 with TRBJ1-2; no firm D call. Per germline, CDR1 KGHDR and CDR2 SFDVKD. This CDR3 is 15 amino acids long. Trimming took off 4 bases at V and 6 bases at J, with 17 bases between the two ends. The CDR3 nucleotides read TGTGCCACCAGTGACCCCCACAGTGGGGATGATGGCTACACCTTC. Its protein is CATSDPHSGDDGYTF.

In its sample, this clone was seen once. CDR3 protein: CATSKRPGQVVMNTEAFF. The CDR3 coding sequence is TGTGCCACCAGCAAACGTCCGGGACAGGTAGTTATGAACACTGAAGCTTTCTTT. This chain links TRBV15 with TRBJ1-1; TRBD1 aligns across 8 bases. CDR3 size: 18 residues. Germline CDR1 is LNHNV and CDR2 is YYDKDF (reference sequence). Trimming at V came to 4 bases and at J to 0 bases, leaving 13 bases not matched to a gene.

V and J are TRBV5-6 and TRBJ1-1; D remains unclear. The germline V and J ends were trimmed by 1 base and 1 base, with 11 bases remaining between them. The CDR3 spans 15 residues. Germline CDR1 and CDR2: SGHDT and YYEEEE. The DNA of the CDR3 is TGTGCCAGCAGCTTGTACGGTCCGGGGAACACTGAAGCTTTCTTT. Translated, it gives CASSLYGPGNTEAFF.

The CDR3, as DNA: TGTGCCAGCAGTTTGAGGGGAGAGAGAGGGACTGAAGCTTTCTTT. This gives the protein CASSLRGERGTEAFF. This sequence joins TRBV27 and TRBJ1-1; the D gene is possibly TRBD1 (5 bases). Germline CDR1 reads MNHEY; CDR2 reads SMNVEV (reference sequence). Trimming cost V 3 bases and J 5 bases, with 16 bases left between them. The length of the CDR3 is 15 residues.

The rearrangement joins TRBV5-1 to TRBJ1-2; D gene ambiguous. Germline V CDR1 and CDR2: SGHRS, YFSETQ. The CDR3 runs to 12 residues. V lost 5 bases to trimming and J lost 8 bases, with 13 bases between them. The CDR3 loop is CASSTQVGGYTF. CDR3 coding DNA: TGCGCCAGCAGTACTCAGGTGGGGGGCTACACCTTC.

The chain carries TRBV28 and TRBJ2-4; unclear D gene. The V end was cut by 4 bases, the J end by 12 bases, with 16 bases between. Per the germline V gene, CDR1 is MDHEN and CDR2 is SYDVKM. The CDR3 has 13 residues. CDR3 DNA sequence: TGTGCCAGCAGTTCAAAACCAGTAACCCCTCAGTACTTC. This gives the protein CASSSKPVTPQYF.

This chain links TRBV5-6 with TRBJ2-7; the D is unclear. Trimming stripped 0 bases from V and 3 bases from J, with 7 bases between. Germline CDR1 and CDR2: SGHDT and YYEEEE. The CDR3 runs 13 residues. The DNA for the CDR3 is TGTGCCAGCAGCTTGGTTAACTACTACGAGCAGTACTTC. Translation gives CASSLVNYYEQYF.

This chain connects TRBV15 to TRBJ1-1, with no clear D. This CDR3 is built from 14 residues. Between the trimmed V and J ends, which lost 2 bases and 0 bases, there was a span of 7 bases. Per germline, CDR1 LNHNV and CDR2 YYDKDF (reference sequence). The CDR3 DNA reads as TGTGCCACCAGCAGAAGGACCTTGAACACTGAAGCTTTCTTT. As protein: CATSRRTLNTEAFF.

The chain joins TRBV7-9 to TRBJ2-3; 8 bases match TRBD1. Germline loops: CDR1 SEHNR, CDR2 FQNEAQ (reference sequence). The CDR3 covers 15 residues. Trimming at V came to 5 bases and at J to 4 bases, leaving 8 bases not matched to a gene. The CDR3 bases are TGTGCCAGCAGCCGACAGGGGCCTCAGGCAGATACGCAGTATTTT. Protein product: CASSRQGPQADTQYF.

This chain joins TRBV27 and TRBJ1-5; D is ambiguous. The germline V gene has CDR1 MNHEY and CDR2 SMNVEV (reference sequence). V was cut by 2 bases and J by 1 base, with 6 bases left in between. The CDR3 spans 14 residues. The CDR3 DNA reads as TGTGCCAGCAGTTTAAGCAGGAGCAATCAGCCCCAGCATTTT. Translation: CASSLSRSNQPQHF.

The rearrangement links TRBV28 to TRBJ1-2, with D unresolved. V gave up 6 bases and J gave up 4 bases, with 6 bases separating them. The CDR3 extends over 11 amino acids. Per the germline V gene, CDR1 is MDHEN and CDR2 is SYDVKM. This CDR3 reads CASSPGYGYTF. CDR3 nucleotides: TGTGCCAGCAGCCCCGGCTATGGCTACACCTTC.

The chain couples TRBV6-4 to TRBJ1-2, with 8 nucleotides matching TRBD1. Trimming cost V 6 bases and J 6 bases; bases outside gene matches: 9. Germline V lookup: CDR1 MRHNA, CDR2 SNTAGT. The CDR3 length is 14 residues. The CDR3 spells CASRVGTGRNGYTF. In DNA, the CDR3 is TGTGCCAGCAGAGTCGGGACAGGACGTAATGGCTACACCTTC.

This chain uses TRBV27 with TRBJ1-4; 9 bases map to TRBD1. This CDR3 spans 14 amino acids. Germline V gene lookup returns CDR1 MNHEY and CDR2 SMNVEV (reference sequence). The V segment lost 4 bases and the J segment 12 bases; nucleotides outside the gene matches: 9. This CDR3 reads CASSSGTGPDQLFF. In DNA form, the CDR3 reads TGTGCCAGCAGTTCCGGGACAGGGCCAGACCAACTGTTTTTT.

J is TRBJ2-2 and V is TRBV5-1; 10 bases match TRBD2. CDR3 size: 16 residues. Per germline, CDR1 SGHRS and CDR2 YFSETQ. V lost 4 bases to trimming and J lost 6 bases; unmatched junction nucleotides: 9. The CDR3 coding sequence is TGCGCCAGCAGCCATCCACTAGCGGGGAGGGCCGGGGAGCTGTTTTTT. It codes for CASSHPLAGRAGELFF.

The rearrangement joins TRBV30 to TRBJ1-1, with D uncertain. The CDR3 is made up of 13 amino acids. V was cut by 2 bases and J by 1 base, with 8 bases left in between. Per the germline V gene, CDR1 is GTSNPN and CDR2 is SVGIG (reference sequence). This CDR3 reads CAWSSDGNTEAFF. The CDR3 bases are TGTGCCTGGAGTTCGGACGGGAACACTGAAGCTTTCTTT.

The chain employs TRBV7-9 and TRBJ2-7; D is unresolved. The CDR3 is made up of 11 amino acids. CDR1 and CDR2 (germline): SEHNR, FQNEAQ (reference sequence). V was shortened by 4 bases and J by 2 bases, with 3 bases between the two germline ends. DNA for the CDR3: TGTGCCAGCAGCTCCACCTACGAGCAGTACTTC. This translates into CASSSTYEQYF.

The J gene is TRBJ2-4, the V gene TRBV19; 16 bases are shared with TRBD2. Trimming removed 7 bases from V and 3 bases from J; junction bases left unmatched: 15. Germline V gene sequence: CDR1 LNHDA, CDR2 SQIVND (reference sequence). The CDR3 spans 20 residues. The CDR3 sequence: CASTPLGTSGGASLKNIQYF. In nucleotides, the CDR3 is TGTGCCAGTACCCCCCTAGGGACTAGCGGGGGGGCCTCCCTCAAAAACATTCAGTACTTC.

This chain joins TRBV5-4 and TRBJ1-2, with 9 bases aligning to TRBD1. The ends lost 0 bases at V and 2 bases at J; junction bases unmatched: 2. The CDR3 length is 15 residues. Looked up from germline, CDR1 is SGHNT and CDR2 is YYREEE (reference sequence). The CDR3 protein is CASSLGGTGNYGYTF. CDR3 nucleotide sequence: TGTGCCAGCAGCTTGGGGGGGACAGGGAACTATGGCTACACCTTC.